A single sample is the source of the 18 T cell receptor beta chains below, sequenced in a study of blood T cells in healthy people across ages. A second PCR of 7 to 11 cycles used a sample-barcoded 5' primer and a J-beta primer mix. TCRdb called the 5' RACE reads again in MiXCR, with one record for every CDR3 protein. The table shows roughly 650,000 distinct CDR3 sequences, with roughly 32% occurring only once. Source material: blood. These receptors were taken from a woman aged 80 or over in good health.

This clonotype was seen at least ten times. The rearrangement joins TRBV30 to TRBJ2-7, with 11 positions matching TRBD2. CDR1 and CDR2 (germline): GTSNPN, SVGIG (reference sequence). The CDR3 runs to 16 residues. V shed 0 bases and J 3 bases; nucleotides not matched to a gene: 7. The CDR3 loop reads CAWSVGLAGLGYEQYF. CDR3 bases: TGTGCCTGGAGTGTCGGACTAGCGGGCTTAGGCTACGAGCAGTACTTC.

The table lists this clonotype with a few counts. The chain uses TRBV4-2 and TRBJ1-2, with TRBD1 identical over 7 bases. CDR1 and CDR2 (germline): LGHNA, YNFKEQ. V lost 0 bases to trimming and J lost 6 bases; unmatched junction nucleotides: 4. This CDR3 has 14 amino acids. The CDR3 spells CASSQDGDSDGYTF. The CDR3 DNA is TGTGCCAGCAGCCAAGATGGGGACAGTGATGGCTACACCTTC.

This clonotype was detected many times. The chain carries TRBV30 and TRBJ2-7; TRBD1 might be the D (5 bases). The CDR3 loop spans 13 amino acids. Deletions cut 3 bases from V and 3 bases from J, with 12 bases between. The germline V gene encodes CDR1 GTSNPN and CDR2 SVGIG (reference sequence). The CDR3 loop reads CAWSGGRVYEQYF. The DNA for the CDR3 is TGTGCCTGGAGCGGTGGCAGGGTCTACGAGCAGTACTTC.

Only a few counts were recorded for this clonotype. A read error may be the cause here, since a much bigger clone is one base away. The rearrangement links TRBV3-1 to TRBJ2-7; D remains unclear. This CDR3 has 12 amino acids. V gave up 0 bases and J gave up 6 bases, with 6 bases separating them. CDR1 is LGHDT and CDR2 is YNNKEL in the germline V gene (reference sequence). CDR3 residues: CASSQEAGEQYF. CDR3 nucleotides: TGTGCCAGCAGCCAAGAAGCCGGCGAGCAGTACTTC.

This clonotype was found a few times. The gene calls are TRBV27 and TRBJ1-4, with D possibly matching TRBD1 (6 bases). The CDR3 sequence is 15 residues long. Germline V gives CDR1 MNHEY, CDR2 SMNVEV (reference sequence). V lost 5 bases and J 0 bases, leaving 10 bases between the germline ends. This CDR3 is CASSRTAATNEKLFF. As DNA, the CDR3 is TGTGCCAGCAGTAGGACAGCTGCAACTAATGAAAAACTGTTTTTT.

This chain links TRBV5-1 with TRBJ1-5; D is unclear. V lost 3 bases to trimming and J lost 4 bases, with 11 bases between them. Germline assignment: CDR1 SGHRS and CDR2 YFSETQ. The CDR3 totals 14 residues. The CDR3: CASSWGHENQPQHF. The CDR3 coding sequence is TGCGCCAGCAGCTGGGGTCATGAGAATCAGCCCCAGCATTTT.

This clonotype is large (0.1 to 1%) within its sample. V is TRBV20-1 and J is TRBJ2-3; D call uncertain. Per the germline V gene, CDR1 is DFQATT and CDR2 is SNEGSKA (reference sequence). This CDR3 comprises 12 residues. Between the trimmed V and J ends, which lost 5 bases and 2 bases, there was a span of 8 bases. The CDR3 DNA reads as TGCAGTGCTCTCCGACTCACAGATACGCAGTATTTT. This gives the protein CSALRLTDTQYF.

The CDR3 region is CASSLNPTFTGELFF. The CDR3 region has the DNA TGTGCCAGCAGCTTAAACCCGACCTTCACCGGGGAGCTGTTTTTT. This chain uses TRBV7-8 with TRBJ2-2, with unresolved D. CDR1 is SGHVS and CDR2 is FQNEAQ in the germline V gene. CDR3 size: 15 residues. V lost 2 bases, J lost 4 bases, and 11 bases lay in between. Complete variable domain (other parts from reference TRBV7-8 and TRBJ2-2): GAGVSQSPRYKVAKRGQDVALRCDPISGHVSLFWYQQALGQGPEFLTYFQNEAQLDKSGLPSDRFFAERPEGSVSTLKIQRTQQEDSAVYLCASSLNPTFTGELFFGEGSRLTVL.

This clonotype was detected only a few times. This may be a read error: a much more frequent sequence differs by one nucleotide. The chain couples TRBV4-3 to TRBJ2-1; D possibly uses TRBD1 or TRBD2 (6 bases each). Germline V gives CDR1 LGHNA, CDR2 YSLEER. The CDR3 totals 13 residues. Trimming took off 8 bases at V and 13 bases at J, with 21 bases between the two ends. The CDR3 nucleotides read TGCGCCAGCGCCCAGGGGACTGTGGGGACCCAGTTCTTC. It is translated as CASAQGTVGTQFF.

CDR3: CSAPSGWLSREQYF. The CDR3 DNA reads as TGCAGTGCTCCATCCGGTTGGCTCTCTCGCGAGCAGTACTTC. The rearrangement joins TRBV20-1 to TRBJ2-7; D gene unclear. Trimming left V 5 bases short and J 6 bases short, with 20 bases between. CDR3 size: 14 residues. Germline V gene sequence: CDR1 DFQATT, CDR2 SNEGSKA (reference sequence).

J is TRBJ2-1 and V is TRBV4-2, with a possible D match to TRBD2 (5 bases). The CDR3 is made up of 15 amino acids. From germline, CDR1 is LGHNA and CDR2 YNFKEQ. Trimming removed 1 base at V and 5 bases at J, with 12 bases between. The CDR3 loop is CASSQGTRRDNEQFF. The CDR3 nucleotides are TGTGCCAGCAGCCAAGGAACTAGACGGGACAATGAGCAGTTCTTC.

V is TRBV11-2 and J is TRBJ1-1, with TRBD1 matching over 7 bases. CDR1 is SGHAT, CDR2 FQNNGV, per germline. The CDR3 runs 15 residues. The V segment lost 5 bases and the J segment 1 base; nucleotides outside the gene matches: 7. The DNA of the CDR3 is TGTGCCAGCAGCCGTAGGACAGGCTGGAACACTGAAGCTTTCTTT. It specifies CASSRRTGWNTEAFF.

This clonotype was seen ten or more times. This chain links TRBV25-1 with TRBJ2-1; TRBD1 agrees at 8 bases. V was pared by 6 bases and J by 6 bases, with 7 bases of the junction left unmatched. Per the germline V gene, CDR1 is MGHDK and CDR2 is SYGVNS. CDR3 length: 14 residues. CDR3 region: CASRDSGGANEQFF. The CDR3 nucleotides read TGTGCCAGCAGAGACTCAGGGGGCGCCAATGAGCAGTTCTTC.

This clonotype was detected a few times. Possible read error: a much larger clone is one base away. This chain links TRBV29-1 with TRBJ2-6; 7 nucleotides match TRBD1. The CDR3 extends over 15 amino acids. Looked up from germline, CDR1 is SQVTM and CDR2 is ANQGSEA. CDR3 nucleotides: TGCAGCGTTGAAGGAGGGGGCGTTGGGGCCAACGTCCGGACTTTC. Residues: CSVEGGGVGANVRTF.

This clonotype was recorded many times. The chain joins TRBV11-2 to TRBJ2-7; TRBD2 is a possible D gene (6 bases). The ends were cut back, 7 bases at V and 0 bases at J, with 13 bases in the middle. The CDR3 has 14 residues. Germline lookup yields CDR1 SGHAT and CDR2 FQNNGV. The CDR3 nucleotides are TGTGCCAGCACCACCGGGACTGTCTCCTACGAGCAGTACTTC. Its translation is CASTTGTVSYEQYF.

This clonotype was counted ten times or more. DNA for the CDR3: TGTGCCTGGAGTCTACAGGCCCTAGGGACCCAGTACTTC. As protein: CAWSLQALGTQYF. The genes are TRBV30 and TRBJ2-5, with D maybe TRBD1 (5 bases). CDR1 and CDR2 from the germline V gene are GTSNPN and SVGIG (reference sequence). V lost 2 bases, J lost 7 bases, and 14 bases lay in between. This CDR3 is 13 amino acids long.

This clonotype was counted between two and nine times. This may stem from a read error, because a much larger clone lies one nucleotide away. The chain is built from TRBV6-2 or TRBV6-3 and TRBJ2-7, with 7 positions matching TRBD1. This CDR3 contains 15 residues. Germline CDR1 and CDR2: MNHEY and SVGEGT. V lost 5 bases to trimming and J lost 7 bases; unmatched junction nucleotides: 14. Written as DNA, the CDR3 is TGTGCCAGCAGTCTCCGAGGCAGGGGGACGAATGAGCAGTACTTC. Its protein is CASSLRGRGTNEQYF.

This clonotype was observed at least ten times. The chain is built from TRBV6-5 and TRBJ1-6; TRBD1 agrees at 9 bases. J was trimmed by 8 bases and V by 4 bases; bases with no gene match: 0. Germline CDR1 reads MNHEY; CDR2 reads SVGAGI. This CDR3 spans 13 amino acids. This CDR3 is CASSWTGDSPLHF. Written as DNA, the CDR3 is TGTGCCAGCAGTTGGACAGGGGATTCACCCCTCCACTTT.